This TCR beta chain is drawn from a study of T cell changes during pregnancy in multiple sclerosis. V shed 3 bases, J shed 10 bases, and the junction held 11 bases outside the gene matches. This CDR3 is built from 14 residues. Germline lookup yields CDR1 MNHEY and CDR2 SVGAGI. Generated by immunoSEQ multiplex PCR, the TCRdb table keeps only in-frame clones and is missing some. The data show 90,000 to 95,000 clones, roughly 91% seen once. The sequenced sample was peripheral blood, obtained in the first trimester of pregnancy. The origin of this receptor is a female donor with multiple sclerosis, enrolled in a pregnancy study. The chain combines TRBV6-5 with TRBJ1-1, with TRBD1 identical over 7 bases. The CDR3 DNA reads TGTGCCAGCAGTTATAATGAGGGGGCGCAGGGAGCTTTCTTT. Translating gives CASSYNEGAQGAFF.